A single T cell receptor beta chain is shown here with its context. Antigen unknown. The data belong to a study of blood T cells in healthy people across ages. Study-level results: Unknown CMV status may confound age-related changes in expanded clones.

Every sample gave at least 5.5 micrograms of total RNA when it was extracted. This CDR3 has 14 amino acids. The germline CDR1 and CDR2 sequences are MNHNY and SVGAGI (reference sequence). V was clipped by 8 bases and J by 0 bases, with 10 bases between them. Combining a sample-barcoded 5' primer with a J-beta primer mix, a second PCR ran for roughly 6 to 11 cycles. TCRdb reprocessed the 5' RACE reads with MiXCR, giving one entry per CDR3 protein. The sample includes hundreds of thousands of distinct CDR3 sequences, under 65% of them seen just once. Input material: blood. This TCR was recovered from a woman at least 80 years old in good health. This chain joins TRBV6-6 and TRBJ1-4; the D is unclear. Here the CDR3 reads CASAKAATNEKLFF. Written as DNA, the CDR3 is TGTGCCAGCGCCAAAGCTGCAACTAATGAAAAACTGTTTTTT.